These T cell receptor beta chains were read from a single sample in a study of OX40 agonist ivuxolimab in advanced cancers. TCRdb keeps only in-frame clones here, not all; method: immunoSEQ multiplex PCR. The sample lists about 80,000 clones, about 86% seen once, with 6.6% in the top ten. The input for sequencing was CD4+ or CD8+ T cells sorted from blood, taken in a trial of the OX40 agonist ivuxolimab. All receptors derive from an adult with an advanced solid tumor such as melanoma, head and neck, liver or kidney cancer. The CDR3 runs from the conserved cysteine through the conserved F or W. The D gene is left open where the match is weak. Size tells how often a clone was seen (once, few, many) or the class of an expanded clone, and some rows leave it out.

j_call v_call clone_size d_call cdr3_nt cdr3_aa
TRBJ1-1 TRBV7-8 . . TGTGCCAGCAGCGCCCGGGGGGGGATGAACACTGAAGCTTTCTTT CASSARGGMNTEAFF
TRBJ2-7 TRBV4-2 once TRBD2 TGTGCCAGCAGCCTTCGCCGGGCTAGCGGTGCCTACGAGCAGTACTTC CASSLRRASGAYEQYF
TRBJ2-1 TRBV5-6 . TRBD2 TGTGCCAGCAGCTTGGCCGGGACTAGCGGGAGTAAGGGGCAGTTCTTC CASSLAGTSGSKGQFF
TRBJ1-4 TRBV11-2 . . TGTGCCAGCAGCCCTGAGGGGGGGGAAAAACTGTTTTTT CASSPEGGEKLFF
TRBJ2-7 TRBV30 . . TGTGCCTGCCCAGACCCCTACTCCTACGAGCAGTACTTC CACPDPYSYEQYF
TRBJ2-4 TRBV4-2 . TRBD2 TGTGCCAGCAGCCAAGTTAGGGGAGGGGATGCCAAAAACATTCAGTACTTC CASSQVRGGDAKNIQYF
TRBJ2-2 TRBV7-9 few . TGTGCCAGCACCGAAGGGGCTTTCACCGGGGAGCTGTTTTTT CASTEGAFTGELFF
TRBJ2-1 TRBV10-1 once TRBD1 TGCGCCAGCAGTACAGGGGTCAATGAGCAGTTCTTC CASSTGVNEQFF
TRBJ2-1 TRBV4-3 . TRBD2 TGCGCCAGCAGCCAAGATCGGATAGCGGGGCCCTACAATGAGCAGTTCTTC CASSQDRIAGPYNEQFF
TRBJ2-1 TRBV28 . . TGTGCCATTACCGGAGGACCTTCCTACAATGAGCAGTTCTTC CAITGGPSYNEQFF
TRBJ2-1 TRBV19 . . TGTGCCAGTAGTAGCGCCTTGAGGACCTACAATGAGCAGTTCTTC CASSSALRTYNEQFF
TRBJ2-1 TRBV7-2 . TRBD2 TGTGCCAGCAGCTTAGGGCACCCGGGACTAGCGGGGCGGAATGAGCAGTTCTTC CASSLGHPGLAGRNEQFF
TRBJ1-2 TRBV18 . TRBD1 TGTGCCAGCTCACCACCGGGACAGGGGGCCTATGGCTACACCTTC CASSPPGQGAYGYTF
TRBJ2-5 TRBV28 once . TGTGCCAGCAGCCTGTCGGCCGACAACTACCAAGAGACCCAGTACTTC CASSLSADNYQETQYF
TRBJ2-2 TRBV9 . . TGTGCCAGCAGCCCCAACACCGGGGAGCTGTTTTTT CASSPNTGELFF
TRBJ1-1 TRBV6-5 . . TGTGCCAGCAGTGAGCCGGGGTCAGTCACTGAAGCTTTCTTT CASSEPGSVTEAFF
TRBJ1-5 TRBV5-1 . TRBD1 TGCGCCAGCAGCTGGACAGGGGGTAGCAATCAGCCCCAGCATTTT CASSWTGGSNQPQHF
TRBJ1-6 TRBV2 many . TGTGCCAGCAGTGTAGGGGTAAATTCACCCCTCCACTTT CASSVGVNSPLHF
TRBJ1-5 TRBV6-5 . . TGTGCCAGCAGTTACAGGGCGGGTAATCAGCCCCAGCATTTT CASSYRAGNQPQHF
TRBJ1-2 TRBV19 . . TGTGCCAGTAGTTGGGATTTCTATGGCTACACCTTC CASSWDFYGYTF
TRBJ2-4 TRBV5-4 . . TGTGCCAGCAGCAGAACCCTAGTTTTGGGTGACATTCAGTACTTC CASSRTLVLGDIQYF
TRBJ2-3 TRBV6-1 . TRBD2 TGTGCCAGCAGTGATAGCGGGGGGGAGACAGATACGCAGTATTTT CASSDSGGETDTQYF
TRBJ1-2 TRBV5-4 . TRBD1 TGTGCCAGCAGCCCCCGCACAGGGGACAGGGGTGGCTACACCTTC CASSPRTGDRGGYTF
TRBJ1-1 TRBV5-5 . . TGTGCCAGCAGCGGGCCATACTTAGGGCCGAACACTGAAGCTTTCTTT CASSGPYLGPNTEAFF
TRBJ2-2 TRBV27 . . TGTGCCAGCAGACTAGGCGTAGGGGCTACTACCGGGGAGCTGTTTTTT CASRLGVGATTGELFF
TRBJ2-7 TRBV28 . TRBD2 TGTGCCAGCAGACCACCCCCGACTAGCGGGAGGGCCGGTGAGCAGTACTTC CASRPPPTSGRAGEQYF
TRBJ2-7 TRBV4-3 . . TGCGCCAGCAGCCAAGAAGGGGAGGTTGGATTCTACGAGCAGTACTTC CASSQEGEVGFYEQYF
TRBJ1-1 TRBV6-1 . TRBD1 TGTGCCAGCAACCCCTACAGGGGGAACACTGAAGCTTTCTTT CASNPYRGNTEAFF
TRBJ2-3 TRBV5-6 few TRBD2 TGTGCCAGCAGCTCCGGGACTAGCCTCTCCACAGATACGCAGTATTTT CASSSGTSLSTDTQYF
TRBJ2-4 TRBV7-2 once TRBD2 TGTGCCAGCAGCCCCACCGGGACTAGCGGGAGTTCTCAGTACTTC CASSPTGTSGSSQYF
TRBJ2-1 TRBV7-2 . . TGTGCCAGCAGCTTAACCGTCGGGGAGTCGGAGCAGTTCTTC CASSLTVGESEQFF
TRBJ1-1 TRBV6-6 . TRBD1 TGTGCCAGCAGTTACCCATCGACAGGGGTTCGCACTGAAGCTTTCTTT CASSYPSTGVRTEAFF
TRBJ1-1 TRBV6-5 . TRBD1 TGTGCCAGCAGTGACAGGGTGGGGACTGAAGCTTTCTTT CASSDRVGTEAFF
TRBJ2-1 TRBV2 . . TGTGCCAGCAGTGAAGCTGGCGCTCCCAATGAGCAGTTCTTC CASSEAGAPNEQFF
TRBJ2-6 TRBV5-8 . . TGTGCCAGCAGCCAAACCGGGACAACCTTCGGGGCCAACGTCCTGACTTTC CASSQTGTTFGANVLTF
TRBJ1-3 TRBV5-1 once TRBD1 TGCGCCAGCAGCTCGGGACAGAATGGAAACACCATATATTTT CASSSGQNGNTIYF
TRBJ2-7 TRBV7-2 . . TGTGCCAGCAGCTTAGAAGCTCGGGGACGTTCTTCCCCTCGCTACGAGCAGTACTTC CASSLEARGRSSPRYEQYF
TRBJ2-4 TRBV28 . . TGTGCCAGCAGTGGGGCCGGGGTTGCCATTCAGTACTTC CASSGAGVAIQYF
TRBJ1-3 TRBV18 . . TGTGCCAGCTCACCCACCTTCGGGTCCATCTCTGGAAACACCATATATTTT CASSPTFGSISGNTIYF
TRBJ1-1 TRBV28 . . TGTGCCAGCAGTTTAACGATCCCCGGGGGGACTGAAGCTTTCTTT CASSLTIPGGTEAFF
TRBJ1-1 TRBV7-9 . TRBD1 TGTGCCAGCAGCCCCCCGACAGGGGCGATGAACACTGAAGCTTTCTTT CASSPPTGAMNTEAFF
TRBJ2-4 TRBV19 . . TGTGCCAGTAGTATTCCATCTACCAAAAACATTCAGTACTTC CASSIPSTKNIQYF
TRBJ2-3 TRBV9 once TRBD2 TGTGCCAGCAGCGCTTCCGGGACTAGCATCCCAGATACGCAGTATTTT CASSASGTSIPDTQYF
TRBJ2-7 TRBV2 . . TGTGCCAGCACCGACGGGGAATACGAGCAGTACTTC CASTDGEYEQYF
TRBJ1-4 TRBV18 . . TGTGCCAGCTCATCCATAAGCGGTTCGGTTAATGAAAAACTGTTTTTT CASSSISGSVNEKLFF
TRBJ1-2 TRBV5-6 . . TGTGCCAGCAGCTTGGTGGGAGGGGGAAGGCGAGATGGCTACACCTTC CASSLVGGGRRDGYTF
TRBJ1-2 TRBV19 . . TGTGCCAGTAGTATAGGAATTGTGGGAACAGTAGGTGGCTACACCTTC CASSIGIVGTVGGYTF
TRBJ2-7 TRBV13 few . TGTGCCAGCAGCCAAGGGTCGGAGCAGTACTTC CASSQGSEQYF